This record covers a single T cell receptor (beta chain). Germline V gene sequence: CDR1 LNHNV, CDR2 YYDKDF (reference sequence). The CDR3 is 15 residues long. With 0 bases removed from V and 6 bases from J, the gap between germline ends came to 12 bases. The data were taken from a study of beta chain features in type 1 diabetes. At the level of the study: Sorted cell examination encompassed 85 million to 130 million cells across all samples.

Reverse transcription of all isolated RNA meant that expressed TCRB transcripts were sequenced. Profiled with immunoSEQ multiplex PCR; TCRdb holds only in-frame clones, not every one. Of hundreds of thousands of clones listed, 15% to 17% are singletons. Source material: naive CD4+ T cells from blood. The gene calls are TRBV15 and TRBJ2-1, with D perhaps TRBD1 (6 bases). The clonotype was recovered from a man between 18 and 35 years old in good health. CDR3 loop: CATSRDPTGSNEQFF. Written as DNA, the CDR3 is TGTGCCACCAGCAGAGATCCCACAGGGAGCAATGAGCAGTTCTTC.